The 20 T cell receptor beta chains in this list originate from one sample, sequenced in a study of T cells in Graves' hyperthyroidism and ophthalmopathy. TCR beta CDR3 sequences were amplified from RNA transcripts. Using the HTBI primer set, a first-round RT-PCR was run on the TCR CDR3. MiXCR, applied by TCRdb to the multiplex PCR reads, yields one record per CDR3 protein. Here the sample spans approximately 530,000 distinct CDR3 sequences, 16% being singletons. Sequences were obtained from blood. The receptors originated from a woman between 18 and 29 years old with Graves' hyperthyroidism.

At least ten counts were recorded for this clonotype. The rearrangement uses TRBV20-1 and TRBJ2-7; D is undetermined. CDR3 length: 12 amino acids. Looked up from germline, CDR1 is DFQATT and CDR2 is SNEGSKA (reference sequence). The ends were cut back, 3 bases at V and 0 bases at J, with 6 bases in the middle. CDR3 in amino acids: CSARPDSYEQYF. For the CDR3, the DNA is TGCAGTGCTAGGCCGGACTCCTACGAGCAGTACTTC.

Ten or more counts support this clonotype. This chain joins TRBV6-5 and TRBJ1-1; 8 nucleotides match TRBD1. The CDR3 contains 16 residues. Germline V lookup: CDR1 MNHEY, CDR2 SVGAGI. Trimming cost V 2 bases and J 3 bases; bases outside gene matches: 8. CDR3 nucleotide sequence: TGTGCCAGCAGTTACCAAACAGGGGGGTTAGACACTGAAGCTTTCTTT. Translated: CASSYQTGGLDTEAFF.

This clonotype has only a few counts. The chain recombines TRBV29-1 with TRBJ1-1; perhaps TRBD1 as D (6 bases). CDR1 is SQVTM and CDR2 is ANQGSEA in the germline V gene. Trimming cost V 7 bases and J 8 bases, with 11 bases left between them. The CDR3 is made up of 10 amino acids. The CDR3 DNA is TGCAGCGCAGGACAGCCGGAAGCTTTCTTT. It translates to CSAGQPEAFF.

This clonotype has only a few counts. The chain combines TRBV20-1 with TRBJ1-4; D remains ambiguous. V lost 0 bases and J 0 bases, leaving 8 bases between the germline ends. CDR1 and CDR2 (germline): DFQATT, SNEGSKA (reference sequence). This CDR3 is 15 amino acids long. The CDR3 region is CSARDYSATNEKLFF. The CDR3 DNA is TGCAGTGCTAGAGATTACTCTGCAACTAATGAAAAACTGTTTTTT.

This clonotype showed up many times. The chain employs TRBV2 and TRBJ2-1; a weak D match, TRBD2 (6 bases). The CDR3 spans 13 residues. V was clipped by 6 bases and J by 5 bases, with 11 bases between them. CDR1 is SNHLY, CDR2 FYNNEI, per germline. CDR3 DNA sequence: TGTGCCAGCAGGCAGGACTACAACAATGAGCAGTTCTTC. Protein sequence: CASRQDYNNEQFF.

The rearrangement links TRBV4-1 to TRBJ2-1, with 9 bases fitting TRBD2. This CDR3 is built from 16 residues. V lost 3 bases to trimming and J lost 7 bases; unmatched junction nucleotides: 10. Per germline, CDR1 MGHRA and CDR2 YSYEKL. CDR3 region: CASSQPLAGGGNEQFF. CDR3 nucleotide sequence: TGCGCCAGCAGCCAGCCCCTCGCGGGAGGGGGGAATGAGCAGTTCTTC.

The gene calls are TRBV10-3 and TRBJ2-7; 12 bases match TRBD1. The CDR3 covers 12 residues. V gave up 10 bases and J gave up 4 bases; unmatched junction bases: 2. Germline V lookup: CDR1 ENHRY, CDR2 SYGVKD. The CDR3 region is CATGQGAYEQYF. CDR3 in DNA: TGTGCCACGGGACAGGGGGCTTACGAGCAGTACTTC.

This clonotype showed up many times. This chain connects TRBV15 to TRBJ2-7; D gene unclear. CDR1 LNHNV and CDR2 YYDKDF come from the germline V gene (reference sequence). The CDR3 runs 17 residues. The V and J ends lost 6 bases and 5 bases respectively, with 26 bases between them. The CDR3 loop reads CATRRPSLRQVPHEQYF. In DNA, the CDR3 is TGTGCCACCAGGCGACCCTCTCTGCGGCAAGTCCCCCACGAGCAGTACTTC.

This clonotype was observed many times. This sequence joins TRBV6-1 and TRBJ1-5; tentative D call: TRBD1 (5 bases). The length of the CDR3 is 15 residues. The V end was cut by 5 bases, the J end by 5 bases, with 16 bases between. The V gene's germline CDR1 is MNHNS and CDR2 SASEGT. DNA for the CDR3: TGTGCCAGCAGTCCCCTCAGGGCGGGGGATCAGCCCCAGCATTTT. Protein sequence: CASSPLRAGDQPQHF.

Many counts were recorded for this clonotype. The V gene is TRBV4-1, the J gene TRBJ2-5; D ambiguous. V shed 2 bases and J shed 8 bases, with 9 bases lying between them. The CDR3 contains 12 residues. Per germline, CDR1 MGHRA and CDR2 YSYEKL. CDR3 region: CASSQNDVTQYF. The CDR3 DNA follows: TGCGCCAGCAGCCAAAATGACGTAACCCAGTACTTC.

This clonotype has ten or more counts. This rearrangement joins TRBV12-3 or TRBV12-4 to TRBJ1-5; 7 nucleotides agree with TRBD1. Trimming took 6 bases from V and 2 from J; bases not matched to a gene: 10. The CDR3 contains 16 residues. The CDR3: CASRATGAAGNQPQHF. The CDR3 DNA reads TGTGCCAGCAGGGCTACAGGGGCGGCGGGCAATCAGCCCCAGCATTTT.

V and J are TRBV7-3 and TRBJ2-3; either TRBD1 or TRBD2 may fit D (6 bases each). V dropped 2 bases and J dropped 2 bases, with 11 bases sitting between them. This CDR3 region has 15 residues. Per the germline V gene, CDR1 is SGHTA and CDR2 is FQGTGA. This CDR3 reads CASSLHGGPTDTQYF. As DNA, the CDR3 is TGTGCCAGCAGCTTACACGGGGGCCCCACAGATACGCAGTATTTT.

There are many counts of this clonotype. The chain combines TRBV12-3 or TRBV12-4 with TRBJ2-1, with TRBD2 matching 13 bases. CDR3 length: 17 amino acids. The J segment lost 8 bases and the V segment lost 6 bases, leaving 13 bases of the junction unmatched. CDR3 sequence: CASSRGLAGELGDEQFF. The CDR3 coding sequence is TGTGCCAGCAGCCGTGGACTAGCGGGAGAATTGGGGGATGAGCAGTTCTTC.

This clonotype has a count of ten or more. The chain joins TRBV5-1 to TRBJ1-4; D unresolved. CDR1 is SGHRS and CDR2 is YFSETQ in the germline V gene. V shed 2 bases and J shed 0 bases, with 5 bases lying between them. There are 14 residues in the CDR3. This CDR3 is CASSFSATNEKLFF. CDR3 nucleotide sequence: TGCGCCAGCAGCTTCTCTGCAACTAATGAAAAACTGTTTTTT.

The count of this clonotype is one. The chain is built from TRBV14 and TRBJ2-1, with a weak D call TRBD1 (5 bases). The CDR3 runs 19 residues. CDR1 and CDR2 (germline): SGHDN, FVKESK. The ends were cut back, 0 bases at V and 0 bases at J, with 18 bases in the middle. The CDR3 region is CASSQDNRRADSSYNEQFF. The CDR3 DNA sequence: TGTGCCAGCAGCCAAGATAACCGGCGCGCCGACAGCTCCTACAATGAGCAGTTCTTC.

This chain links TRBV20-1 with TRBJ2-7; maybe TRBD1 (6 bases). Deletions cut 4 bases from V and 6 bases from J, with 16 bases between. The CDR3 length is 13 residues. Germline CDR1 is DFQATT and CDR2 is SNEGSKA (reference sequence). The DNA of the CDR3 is TGCAGTGCTACCCCAGGGGTGGAGGCCGAGCAGTACTTC. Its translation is CSATPGVEAEQYF.

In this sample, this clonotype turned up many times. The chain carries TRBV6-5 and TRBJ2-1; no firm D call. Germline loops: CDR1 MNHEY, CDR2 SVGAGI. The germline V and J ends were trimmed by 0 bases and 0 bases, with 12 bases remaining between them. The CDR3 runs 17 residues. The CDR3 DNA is TGTGCCAGCAGTTACTCTGCTAGGCCTAGCTCCTACAATGAGCAGTTCTTC. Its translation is CASSYSARPSSYNEQFF.

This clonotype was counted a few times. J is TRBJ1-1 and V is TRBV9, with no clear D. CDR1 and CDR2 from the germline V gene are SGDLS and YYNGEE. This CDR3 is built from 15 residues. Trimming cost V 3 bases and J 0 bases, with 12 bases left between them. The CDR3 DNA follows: TGTGCCAGCAGCGAGGGCTCCGATTTGAACACTGAAGCTTTCTTT. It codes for CASSEGSDLNTEAFF.

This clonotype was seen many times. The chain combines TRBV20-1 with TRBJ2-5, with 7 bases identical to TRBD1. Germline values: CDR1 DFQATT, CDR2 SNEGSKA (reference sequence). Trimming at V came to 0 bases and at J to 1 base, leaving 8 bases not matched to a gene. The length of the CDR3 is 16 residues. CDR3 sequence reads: CSARDRLRDSQETQYF. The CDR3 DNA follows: TGCAGTGCTAGAGACAGGCTTAGGGACAGCCAAGAGACCCAGTACTTC.

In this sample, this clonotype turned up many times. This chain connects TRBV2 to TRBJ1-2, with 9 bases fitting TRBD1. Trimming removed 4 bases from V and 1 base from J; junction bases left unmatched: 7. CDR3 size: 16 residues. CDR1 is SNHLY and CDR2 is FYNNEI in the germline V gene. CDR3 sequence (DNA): TGTGCCAGCAGTGTTGAGGGGACAGGGTTTAACTATGGCTACACCTTC. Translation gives CASSVEGTGFNYGYTF.